A selection of T cell receptor beta chains follows, all from one sample in a study of blood T cell repertoires in COVID-19. Profiled with immunoSEQ multiplex PCR; TCRdb holds only in-frame clones, not every one. The profile shows fewer than 200,000 clones, 85% to 90% of them singletons. Sequenced input: peripheral blood. These receptors were obtained from a woman over 75 with COVID-19, enrolled during active disease. Each CDR3 is given with its conserved first and last residue. A D gene is named only where the DNA matches it firmly. Only some rows state a clone size, as once, few, many or a class for expanded clones.

d_gene: TRBD2; v_gene: TRBV2; abundance: .; j_gene: TRBJ2-7; CDR3aa: CASSDGTSGRYEQYF; CDR3nt: TGTGCCAGCAGTGATGGGACTAGCGGGAGGTACGAGCAGTACTTC
d_gene: .; v_gene: TRBV7-6; abundance: .; j_gene: TRBJ1-2; CDR3aa: CASSPRQGSNYGYTF; CDR3nt: TGTGCCAGCAGCCCACGGCAGGGGAGTAACTATGGCTACACCTTC
d_gene: .; v_gene: TRBV7-2; abundance: .; j_gene: TRBJ2-1; CDR3aa: CASSLPGLQFF; CDR3nt: TGTGCCAGCAGCTTACCGGGACTCCAGTTCTTC
d_gene: TRBD2; v_gene: TRBV19; abundance: .; j_gene: TRBJ2-2; CDR3aa: CASSNPGLAVSTGELFF; CDR3nt: TGTGCCAGTAGCAATCCGGGACTAGCGGTTAGCACCGGGGAGCTGTTTTTT
d_gene: .; v_gene: TRBV15; abundance: few; j_gene: TRBJ1-3; CDR3aa: CATSRDLSGTGNTIYF; CDR3nt: TGTGCCACCAGCAGAGATCTATCGGGGACTGGAAACACCATATATTTT
d_gene: .; v_gene: TRBV12-3/TRBV12-4; abundance: .; j_gene: TRBJ1-1; CDR3aa: CASKTNQPTGAFF; CDR3nt: TGTGCCAGCAAAACCAATCAACCTACCGGAGCTTTCTTT
d_gene: TRBD2; v_gene: TRBV5-4; abundance: once; j_gene: TRBJ2-7; CDR3aa: CASSLAGTTYEQYF; CDR3nt: TGTGCCAGCAGCTTGGCAGGGACTACCTACGAGCAGTACTTC
d_gene: TRBD2; v_gene: TRBV27; abundance: .; j_gene: TRBJ2-7; CDR3aa: CASSLWRETNEQYF; CDR3nt: TGTGCCAGCAGTTTATGGCGGGAGACCAATGAGCAGTACTTC
d_gene: .; v_gene: TRBV19; abundance: .; j_gene: TRBJ1-5; CDR3aa: CASNRQDWPQHF; CDR3nt: TGTGCCAGTAATCGGCAGGACTGGCCCCAGCATTTT
d_gene: .; v_gene: TRBV19; abundance: .; j_gene: TRBJ1-1; CDR3aa: CASSHTGRAHTEAFF; CDR3nt: TGTGCCAGTAGTCACACAGGGAGGGCCCACACTGAAGCTTTCTTT
d_gene: TRBD1; v_gene: TRBV28; abundance: .; j_gene: TRBJ1-2; CDR3aa: CASGGGQGNLNYGYTF; CDR3nt: TGTGCCAGCGGTGGGGGACAGGGGAATCTTAACTATGGCTACACCTTC
d_gene: .; v_gene: TRBV3-1/TRBV3-2; abundance: .; j_gene: TRBJ1-2; CDR3aa: CASSISHQGSGYTF; CDR3nt: TGTGCCAGCAGCATCTCGCACCAGGGGAGCGGCTACACCTTC
d_gene: TRBD2; v_gene: TRBV5-4; abundance: .; j_gene: TRBJ2-7; CDR3aa: CASSRLEAGASKDEQYF; CDR3nt: TGTGCCAGCAGCCGCCTCGAAGCGGGAGCAAGTAAGGACGAGCAGTACTTC
d_gene: TRBD1; v_gene: TRBV7-7; abundance: .; j_gene: TRBJ2-2; CDR3aa: CASGSGQGAGELFF; CDR3nt: TGTGCTAGCGGGTCGGGACAGGGTGCCGGGGAGCTGTTTTTT
d_gene: .; v_gene: TRBV7-9; abundance: .; j_gene: TRBJ1-5; CDR3aa: CASSLGGPRGSNQPQHF; CDR3nt: TGTGCCAGCAGCTTAGGCGGGCCCAGGGGTAGCAATCAGCCCCAGCATTTT
d_gene: TRBD1; v_gene: TRBV6-6; abundance: .; j_gene: TRBJ1-5; CDR3aa: CASSHGTGSTVQPQHF; CDR3nt: TGTGCCAGCAGTCACGGGACAGGATCCACTGTTCAGCCCCAGCATTTT
d_gene: .; v_gene: TRBV19; abundance: .; j_gene: TRBJ1-6; CDR3aa: CASSLSFIGGNNSPLHF; CDR3nt: TGTGCCAGTAGTCTGAGTTTTATAGGAGGAAATAATTCACCCCTCCACTTT
d_gene: .; v_gene: TRBV6-6; abundance: .; j_gene: TRBJ1-6; CDR3aa: CASSRQGRNSPLHF; CDR3nt: TGTGCCAGCAGCCGCCAGGGGCGCAACTCACCCCTCCACTTT
d_gene: TRBD2; v_gene: TRBV18; abundance: .; j_gene: TRBJ2-4; CDR3aa: CASSPVTSGAPVHIQYF; CDR3nt: TGTGCCAGCTCACCAGTGACTAGCGGAGCCCCTGTGCACATTCAGTACTTC
d_gene: .; v_gene: TRBV4-2; abundance: .; j_gene: TRBJ1-3; CDR3aa: CASSPWDLRSGNTIYF; CDR3nt: TGTGCCAGCAGCCCCTGGGACTTACGCTCTGGAAACACCATATATTTT
d_gene: TRBD2; v_gene: TRBV27; abundance: .; j_gene: TRBJ2-7; CDR3aa: CASSSPGLAAYEQYF; CDR3nt: TGTGCCAGCAGTTCTCCGGGACTAGCAGCCTACGAGCAGTACTTC
d_gene: .; v_gene: TRBV7-9; abundance: .; j_gene: TRBJ1-4; CDR3aa: CASGGRSTNEKLFF; CDR3nt: TGTGCCAGCGGAGGGCGTTCGACTAATGAAAAACTGTTTTTT
d_gene: TRBD1; v_gene: TRBV15; abundance: .; j_gene: TRBJ1-4; CDR3aa: CATSRAPSGTGGIGGREKLFF; CDR3nt: TGTGCCACCAGCAGAGCCCCCTCCGGGACAGGGGGCATAGGTGGGCGTGAAAAACTGTTTTTT
d_gene: .; v_gene: TRBV28; abundance: .; j_gene: TRBJ1-2; CDR3aa: CASSLTGILGGYTF; CDR3nt: TGTGCCAGCAGTTTGACGGGAATCCTGGGCGGCTACACCTTC
d_gene: .; v_gene: TRBV25-1; abundance: .; j_gene: TRBJ2-7; CDR3aa: CASSVFGSGEQYF; CDR3nt: TGTGCCAGCAGTGTGTTCGGTTCCGGTGAGCAGTACTTC
d_gene: TRBD2; v_gene: TRBV5-1; abundance: once; j_gene: TRBJ2-1; CDR3aa: CASSTSAHNEQFF; CDR3nt: TGCGCCAGCAGTACTAGCGCCCACAATGAGCAGTTCTTC
d_gene: .; v_gene: TRBV11-2; abundance: few; j_gene: TRBJ2-7; CDR3aa: CASSLDNYEQYF; CDR3nt: TGTGCCAGCAGCTTAGACAACTACGAGCAGTACTTC
d_gene: .; v_gene: TRBV27; abundance: once; j_gene: TRBJ1-1; CDR3aa: CASSLLGRDEAFF; CDR3nt: TGTGCCAGCAGTTTATTAGGGAGGGACGAAGCTTTCTTT
d_gene: TRBD1; v_gene: TRBV19; abundance: once; j_gene: TRBJ1-5; CDR3aa: CASSPGTGENQPQHF; CDR3nt: TGTGCCAGTAGTCCCGGGACAGGGGAGAATCAGCCCCAGCATTTT
d_gene: TRBD2; v_gene: TRBV5-1; abundance: .; j_gene: TRBJ2-7; CDR3aa: CASSLALAGDEQYF; CDR3nt: TGCGCCAGCAGCTTGGCACTAGCGGGAGACGAGCAGTACTTC
d_gene: .; v_gene: TRBV19; abundance: .; j_gene: TRBJ1-4; CDR3aa: CATEGGANEKLFF; CDR3nt: TGTGCCACCGAGGGTGGGGCTAATGAAAAACTGTTTTTT
d_gene: TRBD2; v_gene: TRBV29-1; abundance: .; j_gene: TRBJ2-3; CDR3aa: CSASPSGASTDTQYF; CDR3nt: TGCAGCGCTAGCCCTAGCGGTGCTAGCACAGATACGCAGTATTTT
d_gene: TRBD2; v_gene: TRBV13; abundance: once; j_gene: TRBJ2-2; CDR3aa: CASSLWVGGAGALGGELFF; CDR3nt: TGTGCCAGCAGCTTGTGGGTTGGCGGAGCGGGAGCCTTGGGCGGGGAGCTGTTTTTT
d_gene: .; v_gene: TRBV2; abundance: .; j_gene: TRBJ2-7; CDR3aa: CASSEGGAGAQIYEQYF; CDR3nt: TGTGCCAGCAGTGAAGGTGGGGCAGGGGCCCAAATCTACGAGCAGTACTTC
d_gene: .; v_gene: TRBV28; abundance: .; j_gene: TRBJ2-5; CDR3aa: CASKERETQYF; CDR3nt: TGTGCCAGCAAGGAGCGGGAGACCCAGTACTTC
d_gene: .; v_gene: TRBV7-2; abundance: .; j_gene: TRBJ1-2; CDR3aa: CASSPSDRIHGYTF; CDR3nt: TGTGCCAGCAGCCCCTCTGACAGGATACATGGCTACACCTTC
d_gene: .; v_gene: TRBV7-8; abundance: .; j_gene: TRBJ1-1; CDR3aa: CASSLGGGLGTEAFF; CDR3nt: TGTGCCAGCAGCTTAGGGGGGGGGCTGGGCACTGAAGCTTTCTTT
d_gene: .; v_gene: TRBV7-8; abundance: .; j_gene: TRBJ2-2; CDR3aa: CASSLGRGTGELFF; CDR3nt: TGTGCCAGCAGCTTAGGCAGAGGCACCGGGGAGCTGTTTTTT
d_gene: TRBD1; v_gene: TRBV28; abundance: .; j_gene: TRBJ2-7; CDR3aa: CASSIGTDAYEQYF; CDR3nt: TGTGCCAGCAGTATCGGGACAGACGCTTACGAGCAGTACTTC
d_gene: .; v_gene: TRBV6-5; abundance: .; j_gene: TRBJ2-7; CDR3aa: CASTGERTGSYEQYF; CDR3nt: TGTGCCAGCACAGGGGAACGAACGGGATCCTACGAGCAGTACTTC
d_gene: .; v_gene: TRBV6-1; abundance: .; j_gene: TRBJ2-5; CDR3aa: CASSEKGGVKTQYF; CDR3nt: TGTGCCAGCAGTGAGAAGGGAGGTGTAAAGACCCAGTACTTC